The 28 T cell receptor beta chains in this list originate from one sample, sequenced in a study of blood T cell repertoires in COVID-19. The protocol was immunoSEQ multiplex PCR, while the TCRdb copy is restricted to in-frame clones and leaves out a portion. The sample lists about 200,000 clones, around nine tenths occurring once. Input material: peripheral blood. The receptors were sampled from a man aged 60-69 years who had recovered from COVID-19.

This sequence joins TRBV18 and TRBJ1-3; TRBD1 matches 9 bases. Looked up from germline, CDR1 is KGHSH and CDR2 is LQKENI. This CDR3 contains 17 residues. The ends lost 2 bases at V and 4 bases at J; junction bases unmatched: 9. This chain's CDR3 is CASSPNVGQGTGNTIYF. CDR3 coding DNA: TGTGCCAGCTCACCAAATGTGGGACAGGGTACCGGAAACACCATATATTTT.

This chain links TRBV7-6 with TRBJ2-5; 9 bases map to TRBD1. The V and J ends lost 1 base and 5 bases, in that order; junction bases with no gene match: 5. The CDR3 is 15 residues long. The germline V gene has CDR1 SGHVS and CDR2 FNYEAQ. The CDR3 sequence is CASSLGTGESETQYF. The CDR3 coding sequence is TGTGCCAGCAGCTTAGGGACAGGGGAGAGCGAGACCCAGTACTTC. The full variable domain, in which reference TRBV7-6 and TRBJ2-5 provide the parts outside the CDR3, is GAGVSQSPRYKVTKRGQDVALRCDPISGHVSLYWYRQALGQGPEFLTYFNYEAQQDKSGLPNDRFSAERPEGSISTLTIQRTEQRDSAMYRCASSLGTGESETQYFGPGTRLLVL.

The chain carries TRBV6-1 and TRBJ2-3; 12 nucleotides align to TRBD2. V dropped 4 bases and J dropped 6; count of bases not matched to a gene: 8. Germline CDR1 is MNHNS and CDR2 is SASEGT. The CDR3 consists of 16 residues. The CDR3 region has the DNA TGTGCCAGCAGTGCCACTAGCGGGGGGACTGTGGATACGCAGTATTTT. It is translated as CASSATSGGTVDTQYF.

The J gene is TRBJ1-6, the V gene TRBV11-2; no reliable D call. The V gene's germline CDR1 is SGHAT and CDR2 FQNNGV. V lost 6 bases, J lost 7 bases, and 7 bases lay in between. This CDR3 contains 12 residues. The CDR3 nucleotides read TGTGCCAGCAGGACACAGAATTCACCCCTCCACTTT. It encodes CASRTQNSPLHF. The entire variable domain, with the rest obtained from reference TRBV11-2 and TRBJ1-6, is as follows: EAGVAQSPRYKIIEKRQSVAFWCNPISGHATLYWYQQILGQGPKLLIQFQNNGVVDDSQLPKDRFSAERLKGVDSTLKIQPAKLEDSAVYLCASRTQNSPLHFGNGTRLTVT.

J is TRBJ2-1 and V is TRBV9; 11 bases fit TRBD2. The J segment lost 8 bases and the V segment lost 0 bases, leaving 7 bases of the junction unmatched. CDR1 and CDR2 from the germline V gene are SGDLS and YYNGEE. This CDR3 spans 16 amino acids. The CDR3 loop is CASSVGLAGPEDEQFF. The CDR3 DNA reads TGTGCCAGCAGCGTAGGACTAGCGGGACCTGAGGATGAGCAGTTCTTC.

The V call is TRBV5-6, the J call TRBJ1-2; 10 nucleotides align to TRBD1. This CDR3 spans 15 amino acids. Germline V lookup: CDR1 SGHDT, CDR2 YYEEEE. The V gene end was trimmed by 4 bases and the J gene end by 4 bases; junction bases not matched to a gene: 7. The CDR3 here is CASSLRDRGGYGYTF. The CDR3 DNA is TGTGCCAGCAGCCTCCGGGACAGGGGAGGCTATGGCTACACCTTC. Full variable domain (rest looked up from reference TRBV5-6 and TRBJ1-2): DAGVTQSPTHLIKTRGQQVTLRCSPKSGHDTVSWYQQALGQGPQFIFQYYEEEERQRGNFPDRFSGHQFPNYSSELNVNALLLGDSALYLCASSLRDRGGYGYTFGSGTRLTVV.

The gene calls are TRBV25-1 and TRBJ2-5, with 11 bases fitting TRBD2. The ends lost 5 bases at V and 1 base at J; junction bases unmatched: 6. This CDR3 region has 16 residues. The germline gives CDR1 MGHDK, CDR2 SYGVNS. The CDR3 region is CASSSRLAGLQETQYF. The DNA of the CDR3 is TGTGCCAGCAGTTCTCGACTAGCGGGGCTCCAAGAGACCCAGTACTTC.

The V gene is TRBV5-3, the J gene TRBJ1-2; tentatively, D is TRBD1 (5 bases). TRBV5-3 is sorted into the ORF group, with uncertain function. Trimming cost V 4 bases and J 4 bases, with 11 bases left between them. This CDR3 has 13 amino acids. CDR3 nucleotides: TGTGCCAGAAGCACGGGGGTCCGCTATGGCTACACCTTC. Its protein is CARSTGVRYGYTF.

The genes are TRBV28 and TRBJ2-3; 7 bases fit TRBD2. The V gene's germline CDR1 is MDHEN and CDR2 SYDVKM. With 3 bases clipped from V and 4 bases from J, the junction kept 10 bases outside the gene matches. The CDR3 has 16 amino acids. The CDR3 DNA reads as TGTGCCAGCAGTTTCCCCCCCGGGACTATCCCAGATACGCAGTATTTT. It encodes CASSFPPGTIPDTQYF. Using reference TRBV28 and TRBJ2-3 for the parts outside the CDR3, the full variable domain is DVKVTQSSRYLVKRTGEKVFLECVQDMDHENMFWYRQDPGLGLRLIYFSYDVKMKEKGDIPEGYSVSREKKERFSLILESASTNQTSMYLCASSFPPGTIPDTQYFGPGTRLTVL.

V is TRBV7-8 and J is TRBJ1-5, with D possibly being TRBD1 (5 bases). V gave up 1 base and J gave up 5 bases, with 12 bases separating them. The CDR3 is 15 residues long. Germline CDR1 is SGHVS and CDR2 is FQNEAQ. The CDR3 sequence is CASSLVGREDQPQHF. DNA for the CDR3: TGTGCCAGCAGCTTAGTAGGCAGGGAGGATCAGCCCCAGCATTTT.

The J gene is TRBJ2-3, the V gene TRBV7-9; D not resolved. Germline V lookup: CDR1 SEHNR, CDR2 FQNEAQ (reference sequence). The CDR3 totals 10 residues. CDR3 sequence: CGGSTDTQYF. CDR3 sequence (DNA): TGTGGCGGAAGCACAGATACGCAGTATTTT.

The chain recombines TRBV9 with TRBJ2-5, with TRBD2 matching over 7 bases. The CDR3 totals 15 residues. The germline V gene encodes CDR1 SGDLS and CDR2 YYNGEE. Trimming took 0 bases from V and 0 from J; bases not matched to a gene: 2. In DNA form, the CDR3 reads TGTGCCAGCAGCGTAGCGGGGGGTTACCAAGAGACCCAGTACTTC. Translating gives CASSVAGGYQETQYF.

V gene TRBV23-1 combines with J gene TRBJ2-2; 11 nucleotides line up with TRBD2. TRBV23-1 counts as an open reading frame of uncertain function. J was trimmed by 10 bases and V by 0 bases; bases with no gene match: 7. The CDR3 runs 16 residues. The CDR3 region is CASSQSRLAGGKELFF. The CDR3 nucleotides are TGCGCCAGCAGTCAATCGAGGCTAGCGGGGGGCAAGGAGCTGTTTTTT.

This clone has a handful of counts. The rearrangement links TRBV19 to TRBJ1-5, with 10 bases lining up with TRBD1. Germline assignment: CDR1 LNHDA and CDR2 SQIVND (reference sequence). With V trimmed by 5 bases and J by 7 bases, 11 bases remained unmatched. The CDR3 contains 16 residues. CDR3 in amino acids: CASSFNFGQGEQPQHF. The CDR3 DNA reads as TGTGCCAGTAGTTTCAACTTCGGACAGGGGGAACAGCCCCAGCATTTT.

The gene calls are TRBV27 and TRBJ1-3, with 8 nucleotides matching TRBD1. This CDR3 has 13 amino acids. V was clipped by 8 bases and J by 4 bases; unmatched bases: 4. CDR1 and CDR2 from the germline V gene are MNHEY and SMNVEV (reference sequence). CDR3: CASGGQGGNTIYF. In DNA form, the CDR3 reads TGTGCCAGCGGTGGACAGGGAGGAAACACCATATATTTT.

The V call is TRBV28, the J call TRBJ1-2; D not certain. Trimming cost V 7 bases and J 2 bases, with 8 bases left between them. This CDR3 region has 12 residues. Germline V gives CDR1 MDHEN, CDR2 SYDVKM. The CDR3 sequence is CASNQLNYGYTF. The CDR3 nucleotides are TGTGCCAGCAACCAACTCAACTATGGCTACACCTTC.

The rearrangement joins TRBV9 to TRBJ1-2; the match to TRBD1 covers 8 bases. The CDR3 consists of 15 residues. Germline loops: CDR1 SGDLS, CDR2 YYNGEE. V was clipped by 4 bases and J by 6 bases; unmatched bases: 11. CDR3 residues: CASSSGVSGGDGYTF. CDR3 nucleotides: TGTGCCAGCAGCTCAGGAGTTTCAGGGGGCGATGGCTACACCTTC.

The chain couples TRBV5-4 to TRBJ2-5; 7 nucleotides match TRBD1. The V segment lost 4 bases and the J segment 1 base; nucleotides outside the gene matches: 7. Germline CDR1 reads SGHNT; CDR2 reads YYREEE (reference sequence). The CDR3 sequence is 15 residues long. The CDR3 DNA follows: TGTGCCAGCAGCGACCACAGGGGCCGCCAAGAGACCCAGTACTTC. It encodes CASSDHRGRQETQYF.

This sequence joins TRBV6-2 or TRBV6-3 and TRBJ1-3, with TRBD1 identical over 7 bases. This CDR3 has 17 residues. Trimming removed 3 bases from V and 2 bases from J; junction bases left unmatched: 10. CDR1 is MNHEY, CDR2 SVGEGT, per germline. The CDR3 DNA reads as TGTGCCAGCAGTTATGAACAGGGGTTCGCGGCTGGAAACACCATATATTTT. Amino acid sequence: CASSYEQGFAAGNTIYF.

The chain joins TRBV30 to TRBJ2-1, with D possibly TRBD2 on 7 matching bases. Trimming took off 3 bases at V and 7 bases at J, with 16 bases between the two ends. From germline, CDR1 is GTSNPN and CDR2 SVGIG (reference sequence). This CDR3 contains 14 residues. The CDR3 here is CAWRALGGRNEQFF. The CDR3, as DNA: TGTGCCTGGAGGGCCTTGGGGGGGCGGAATGAGCAGTTCTTC.

This clone was seen once. The rearrangement links TRBV24-1 to TRBJ1-2, with TRBD1 identical over 7 bases. The germline V gene has CDR1 KGHDR and CDR2 SFDVKD. V shed 9 bases and J 4 bases; nucleotides not matched to a gene: 7. CDR3 length equals 13 residues. Here the CDR3 reads CATSLTGTYGYTF. The CDR3 DNA reads TGTGCCACCTCCTTGACAGGGACCTATGGCTACACCTTC.

This clone was recorded once. This chain joins TRBV6-2 or TRBV6-3 and TRBJ2-5; 7 bases agree with TRBD2. Unmatched junction bases numbered 11, after V lost 0 bases and J lost 4 bases. This CDR3 region has 17 residues. From germline, CDR1 is MNHEY and CDR2 SVGEGT. The chain's CDR3 is CASSYSAGSSNRETQYF. DNA of the CDR3: TGTGCCAGCAGTTACTCAGCGGGGAGCTCTAATAGAGAGACCCAGTACTTC.

This chain joins TRBV9 and TRBJ2-2, with TRBD1 matching over 10 bases. The CDR3 is 17 residues long. CDR1 is SGDLS and CDR2 is YYNGEE in the germline V gene. With V trimmed by 0 bases and J by 1 base, 3 bases remained unmatched. In DNA form, the CDR3 reads TGTGCCAGCAGCGTAGCTGGGGACAGGGGGAACACCGGGGAGCTGTTTTTT. Protein sequence: CASSVAGDRGNTGELFF.

The rearrangement links TRBV10-1 to TRBJ2-3; 11 positions match TRBD2. The CDR3 runs to 18 residues. Unmatched junction bases numbered 12, after V lost 7 bases and J lost 0 bases. In germline, CDR1 is WNHNN, CDR2 SYGVQD (reference sequence). The CDR3 DNA is TGCGCCAGCACCCTCCCTCAACTAGCGGGGGCCAGCACAGATACGCAGTATTTT. Amino acid sequence: CASTLPQLAGASTDTQYF.

This chain joins TRBV5-6 and TRBJ1-2; D uncertain. CDR1 and CDR2 from the germline V gene are SGHDT and YYEEEE. CDR3 length: 16 residues. V was trimmed by 4 bases and J by 4 bases, leaving 20 bases between them. DNA for the CDR3: TGTGCCAGCAGCCCTCCAAACTCCCAGGAAATCTATGGCTACACCTTC. Its protein product is CASSPPNSQEIYGYTF.

The chain uses TRBV3-1 (or the pseudogene TRBV3-2) and TRBJ2-3, with no clear D. The CDR3 contains 13 residues. V lost 5 bases and J 2 bases, leaving 8 bases between the germline ends. Germline V CDR1 and CDR2: LGHDT, YNNKEL (reference sequence). The DNA of the CDR3 is TGTGCCAGCAGCTACGGGTCCACAGATACGCAGTATTTT. It specifies CASSYGSTDTQYF.

The chain has TRBV7-9 and TRBJ2-7; TRBD1 matches at 9 bases. This CDR3 region has 18 residues. CDR1 and CDR2 (germline): SEHNR, FQNEAQ (reference sequence). The CDR3 DNA sequence: TGTGCAATTGGGAAGCGGACAGGGGCTTTGGATCCTTCCTACGAGCAGTACTTC. Amino acids: CAIGKRTGALDPSYEQYF.

This sequence joins TRBV19 and TRBJ1-5; D ambiguous. The CDR3 is 15 residues long. From germline, CDR1 is LNHDA and CDR2 SQIVND (reference sequence). The V and J ends lost 1 base and 4 bases respectively, with 11 bases between them. CDR3 sequence: CASSIGGRNNQPQHF. CDR3 DNA sequence: TGTGCCAGTAGTATAGGAGGGAGGAATAATCAGCCCCAGCATTTT.